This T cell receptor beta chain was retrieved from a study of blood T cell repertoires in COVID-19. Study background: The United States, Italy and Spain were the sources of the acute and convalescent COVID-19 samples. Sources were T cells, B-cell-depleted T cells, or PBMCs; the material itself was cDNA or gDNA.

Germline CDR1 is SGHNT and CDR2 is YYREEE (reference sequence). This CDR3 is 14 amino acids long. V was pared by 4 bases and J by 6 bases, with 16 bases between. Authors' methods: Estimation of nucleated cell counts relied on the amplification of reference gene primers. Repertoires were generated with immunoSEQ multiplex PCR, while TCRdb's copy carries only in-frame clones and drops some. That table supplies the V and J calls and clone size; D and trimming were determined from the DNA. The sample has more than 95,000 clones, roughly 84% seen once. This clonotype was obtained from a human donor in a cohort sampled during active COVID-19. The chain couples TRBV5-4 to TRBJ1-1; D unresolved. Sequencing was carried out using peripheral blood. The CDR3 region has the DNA TGTGCCAGCAGCCCTAAAGTAGATCTTTCTGAAGCTTTCTTT. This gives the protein CASSPKVDLSEAFF.